This TCR beta chain derives from a study of cytomegalovirus exposure and HLA in healthy donors. Study at large: The 666 first-cohort repertoires shared a platform with the approximately 120 validation repertoires, as reported in a later analysis. Study-wide points: The tendency of first-cohort TCR clusters to co-occur in the 120 or so validation repertoires emerged from a later analysis. Among TCR beta chains, those listed as cytomegalovirus-associated numbered some 160.

Concerning this clone: Its antigen is undetermined.

The donors were part of the roughly 120-subject validation cohort, which stood apart from the roughly 640-subject first cohort. Sequencing was performed with immunoSEQ multiplex PCR; in TCRdb, only in-frame clones are kept and a portion is missing. The data contain roughly 240,000 clones, around 87% of them singletons. Looked up from germline, CDR1 is MNHEY and CDR2 is SVGAGI. The ends were cut back, 2 bases at V and 7 bases at J, with 8 bases in the middle. The CDR3 is made up of 12 amino acids. The source of this sequence is a man aged 18 to 30 in good health and CMV-seronegative. The material sequenced was PBMCs. V usage is TRBV6-5 and J usage is TRBJ1-1; D remains unclear. The chain's CDR3 is CASSYPLSEAFF. DNA for the CDR3: TGTGCCAGCAGTTACCCCTTGAGTGAAGCTTTCTTT.